This T cell receptor beta chain emerged from a study of OX40 agonist ivuxolimab in advanced cancers. General study findings and limits: Partial responders treated at 0.1-3.0 mg/kg exhibited clonal expansion among the lowest measured.

With 4 bases removed from V and 4 bases from J, the gap between germline ends came to 15 bases. Germline loops: CDR1 SGHRS, CDR2 YFSETQ. The CDR3 totals 15 residues. The data were produced by immunoSEQ multiplex PCR, yet TCRdb's version contains in-frame clones alone and is incomplete. In the table there are 37,000 or so clones, 85% to 90% of which are singletons. In regard to this clone: Its antigen is undetermined.

This chain links TRBV5-1 with TRBJ1-3, with D maybe TRBD1 (6 bases). The sequences come from CD4+ or CD8+ T cells sorted from blood, collected in a trial of the OX40 agonist ivuxolimab. This sequence was found in an adult with an advanced solid tumor such as melanoma, head and neck, liver or kidney cancer. CDR3 DNA sequence: TGCGCCAGCAGCGAGTTCCAGGGGTCGGGAAACACCATATATTTT. Its protein product is CASSEFQGSGNTIYF.